One sample yielded the 21 T cell receptor beta chains listed below, sequenced in a study of shared clonotypes between healthy human individuals. Sequencing used immunoSEQ multiplex PCR; TCRdb keeps in-frame clones, though not all of them. The data show some 530,000 clones, over 70% seen once. Input material: PBMCs. The origin of the receptors is a middle-aged woman in good health. Some clones in this sample may be carry-over from other donors' samples.

This clone was observed a few times. The sample holds other DNA sequences that translate to the same CDR3. The chain uses TRBV5-1 and TRBJ2-2; D unresolved. The length of the CDR3 is 14 residues. Germline CDR1 and CDR2: SGHRS and YFSETQ. The germline V and J ends were trimmed by 0 bases and 1 base, with 4 bases remaining between them. CDR3 protein: CASSLALNTGELFF. CDR3 bases: TGCGCCAGCAGCTTGGCCCTGAACACCGGGGAGCTGTTTTTT. The full variable domain, in which reference TRBV5-1 and TRBJ2-2 provide the parts outside the CDR3, is KAGVTQTPRYLIKTRGQQVTLSCSPISGHRSVSWYQQTPGQGLQFLFEYFSETQRNKGNFPGRFSGRQFSNSRSEMNVSTLELGDSALYLCASSLALNTGELFFGEGSRLTVL.

The chain recombines TRBV28 with TRBJ1-5, with unresolved D. The CDR3 is made up of 14 amino acids. Per the germline V gene, CDR1 is MDHEN and CDR2 is SYDVKM. The V end was cut by 2 bases, the J end by 0 bases, with 5 bases between. CDR3 region: CASSLGDSNQPQHF. Here the CDR3 DNA reads TGTGCCAGCAGTTTAGGGGATAGCAATCAGCCCCAGCATTTT.

The J gene is TRBJ2-1, the V gene TRBV18, with D tentatively TRBD2 (5 bases). The CDR3 has 15 amino acids. Deletions cut 3 bases from V and 7 bases from J, with 16 bases between. The germline V gene encodes CDR1 KGHSH and CDR2 LQKENI. Here the CDR3 DNA reads TGTGCCAGCTCACCGCTAGCACCGTCTTTGAATGAGCAGTTCTTC. It specifies CASSPLAPSLNEQFF.

This rearrangement joins TRBV6-6 to TRBJ1-2; TRBD1 matches 8 bases. CDR3 length equals 14 residues. CDR1 MNHNY and CDR2 SVGAGI come from the germline V gene (reference sequence). J gave up 3 bases and V 7 bases, and 7 bases lay outside the gene matches. CDR3 loop: CASTQTGAYYGYTF. Here the CDR3 DNA reads TGTGCCAGCACCCAGACAGGGGCTTACTATGGCTACACCTTC.

This sequence joins TRBV11-2 and TRBJ2-3; unclear D gene. CDR3 length: 14 amino acids. Trimming pared 5 bases from V and 2 bases from J, leaving 11 bases between. Germline lookup yields CDR1 SGHAT and CDR2 FQNNGV. The CDR3 reads CASSVRPTTDTQYF. CDR3 bases: TGTGCCAGCAGCGTAAGGCCCACCACAGATACGCAGTATTTT.

The chain joins TRBV4-3 to TRBJ2-1; D is uncertain. V was clipped by 1 base and J by 5 bases, with 9 bases between them. CDR1 is LGHNA and CDR2 is YSLEER in the germline V gene. The CDR3 length is 14 residues. CDR3 amino acids: CASSQGVSNNEQFF. In DNA form, the CDR3 reads TGCGCCAGCAGCCAAGGCGTGTCAAACAATGAGCAGTTCTTC.

The table lists this clone with a few counts. A far larger clone lies a single base away; this is likely a read error. The same CDR3 is also encoded by other DNA sequences in this sample. The chain couples TRBV2 to TRBJ2-3; D perhaps matches TRBD1 (5 bases). CDR1 is SNHLY and CDR2 is FYNNEI in the germline V gene. This CDR3 has 14 amino acids. The CDR3, as DNA: TGCGCCAGCCGCGACAGCCTCTACACAGATACGCAGTATTTT. It translates to CASRDSLYTDTQYF.

This clone has a count of ten or more. The sample has other DNA sequences that encode this CDR3 too. The chain carries TRBV7-3 and TRBJ2-3, with 7 bases matching TRBD2. There are 14 residues in the CDR3. Germline V CDR1 and CDR2: SGHTA, FQGTGA. The trim removed 4 bases at V and 5 bases at J, leaving 6 bases unmatched. Here the CDR3 DNA reads TGTGCCAGCAGCTGGGAGGGCATCAAAGATACGCAGTATTTT. Amino acid sequence: CASSWEGIKDTQYF. Looking up the rest from reference TRBV7-3 and TRBJ2-3 gives the full variable domain: GAGVSQTPSNKVTEKGKYVELRCDPISGHTALYWYRQSLGQGPEFLIYFQGTGAADDSGLPNDRFFAVRPEGSVSTLKIQRTERGDSAVYLCASSWEGIKDTQYFGPGTRLTVL.

The CDR3 DNA follows: TGTGCCAGCAGCGCTTCGACAGGAGGGAACACTGAAGCTTTCTTT. Its protein is CASSASTGGNTEAFF. J is TRBJ1-1 and V is TRBV9; possibly TRBD1 for D (6 bases). Germline V gene data show CDR1 as SGDLS and CDR2 as YYNGEE. The CDR3 is made up of 15 amino acids. V was cut by 3 bases and J by 1 base, with 13 bases left in between.

The V gene is TRBV11-2, the J gene TRBJ2-2, with D perhaps matching TRBD1 (6 bases). The V and J ends lost 5 bases and 5 bases respectively, with 9 bases between them. Germline lookup yields CDR1 SGHAT and CDR2 FQNNGV. There are 13 residues in the CDR3. The CDR3 here is CASSPDSTGELFF. The DNA of the CDR3 is TGTGCCAGCAGCCCGGACAGTACCGGGGAGCTGTTTTTT. Using reference TRBV11-2 and TRBJ2-2 for the parts outside the CDR3, the full variable domain is EAGVAQSPRYKIIEKRQSVAFWCNPISGHATLYWYQQILGQGPKLLIQFQNNGVVDDSQLPKDRFSAERLKGVDSTLKIQPAKLEDSAVYLCASSPDSTGELFFGEGSRLTVL.

In its sample, this clone was seen many times. The chain joins TRBV6-4 to TRBJ2-1; possibly TRBD2 for D (5 bases). Trimming removed 3 bases from V and 0 bases from J, with 9 bases in between. Germline assignment: CDR1 MRHNA and CDR2 SNTAGT. The CDR3 covers 15 residues. The CDR3 sequence: CASSERESSYNEQFF. In DNA form, the CDR3 reads TGTGCCAGCAGTGAAAGGGAGAGCTCCTACAATGAGCAGTTCTTC.

The chain combines TRBV19 with TRBJ2-2, with D possibly being TRBD1 (5 bases). The V gene's germline CDR1 is LNHDA and CDR2 SQIVND (reference sequence). The CDR3 length is 14 residues. Trimming cost V 11 bases and J 5 bases, with 18 bases left between them. Here the CDR3 DNA reads TGTGCCGCCACGGACACCTCGTCGACCGGGGAGCTGTTTTTT. This codes for CAATDTSSTGELFF.

CDR3 loop: CASSLLRGSEAFF. CDR3 DNA: TGTGCCAGCAGCCTTCTCCGGGGCAGTGAAGCTTTCTTT. The chain recombines TRBV11-2 with TRBJ1-1; tentatively, D is TRBD1 (5 bases). Germline CDR1 is SGHAT and CDR2 is FQNNGV. The CDR3 is 13 amino acids. V was clipped by 5 bases and J by 7 bases, with 14 bases between them.

The chain joins TRBV10-3 to TRBJ1-2; 7 bases align to TRBD1. Germline CDR1 is ENHRY and CDR2 is SYGVKD. This CDR3 spans 13 amino acids. After removal of 10 bases from V and 6 bases from J, the junction contained 11 bases not matched to a gene. CDR3 sequence (DNA): TGTGCCACCGACGCGACAGGGCCTCATGGCTACACCTTC. The encoded protein is CATDATGPHGYTF.

About this clone: The sample contains more than one DNA sequence encoding this CDR3. V is TRBV9 and J is TRBJ2-7; 9 positions match TRBD2. CDR1 and CDR2 from the germline V gene are SGDLS and YYNGEE. CDR3 length: 15 residues. J was trimmed by 3 bases and V by 0 bases; bases with no gene match: 4. CDR3 sequence: CASSVGGSGSYEQYF. CDR3 DNA: TGTGCCAGCAGCGTAGGAGGTAGCGGGAGCTACGAGCAGTACTTC.

As concerns this clone: This likely came from a read error, as a far larger clone is one base away. Other nucleotide sequences from this sample produce the same CDR3. V gene TRBV7-2 combines with J gene TRBJ1-5; perhaps TRBD1 as D (5 bases). This CDR3 spans 13 amino acids. Germline assignment: CDR1 SGHTA and CDR2 FQGNSA. The ends were cut back, 2 bases at V and 5 bases at J, with 7 bases in the middle. In DNA, the CDR3 is TGTGCCAGCAGCTTACAGGGAGATCAGCCCCAGCATTTT. The encoded protein is CASSLQGDQPQHF.

In the case of this clone: Since a far larger clone is one base different, this is likely a read error. The J gene is TRBJ1-4, the V gene TRBV28; D uncertain. CDR1 is MDHEN, CDR2 SYDVKM, per germline. Trimming took off 6 bases at V and 6 bases at J, with 11 bases between the two ends. The CDR3 has 13 residues. The CDR3 DNA is TGTGCCAGCAGATCCGGCTTTGATGAAAAACTGTTTTTT. Amino acid sequence: CASRSGFDEKLFF.

This clone was recorded many times. The sample has other DNA sequences that encode this CDR3 too. J is TRBJ2-7 and V is TRBV6-5; D gene uncertain. Trimming shortened V by 0 bases and J by 2 bases, and 2 bases separated the two germline ends. The germline gives CDR1 MNHEY, CDR2 SVGAGI. The CDR3 consists of 12 residues. The CDR3 spells CASSYSPYEQYF. CDR3 bases: TGTGCCAGCAGTTACTCGCCCTACGAGCAGTACTTC.

The chain joins TRBV11-2 to TRBJ2-7, with no clear D. Germline V gene sequence: CDR1 SGHAT, CDR2 FQNNGV. CDR3 length equals 13 residues. V was cut by 5 bases and J by 3 bases, with 11 bases left in between. CDR3 sequence reads: CASSNTDNYEQYF. Here the CDR3 DNA reads TGTGCCAGCAGCAACACAGATAACTACGAGCAGTACTTC.

As for this clone: This likely reflects a read error, since a far larger clone is one base away. The chain carries TRBV19 and TRBJ2-6; 9 bases line up with TRBD2. The CDR3 length is 16 residues. From germline, CDR1 is LNHDA and CDR2 SQIVND (reference sequence). The CDR3, as DNA: TGTGCCAGTAGTAGTAGCGGGGGTTCTGGGGCCAACGTCATGACTTTC. Translating gives CASSSSGGSGANVMTF. Drawing the rest from reference TRBV19 and TRBJ2-6, the complete variable domain is DGGITQSPKYLFRKEGQNVTLSCEQNLNHDAMYWYRQDPGQGLRLIYYSQIVNDFQKGDIAEGYSVSREKKESFPLTVTSAQKNPTAFYLCASSSSGGSGANVMTFGAGSRLTVL.

On this clone: Given a much more abundant clone one base away, this may be a read error. This chain connects TRBV7-4 to TRBJ2-3; D assignment may be TRBD1 or TRBD2 (5 bases each). The CDR3 length is 14 residues. CDR1 is SGHVT and CDR2 is SQSDAQ in the germline V gene. CDR3 sequence: CASGLARGADTQYF. In DNA, the CDR3 is TGTGCCAGCGGCTTAGCGAGAGGGGCAGATACGCAGTATTTT.